This TCR beta chain derives from a study of shared clonotypes between healthy human individuals. General observations from the study: Donors were few, which limited the genetic and exposure-history diversity represented.

CDR1 is SNHLY, CDR2 FYNNEI, per germline. This CDR3 is 17 amino acids long. With 6 bases clipped from V and 2 bases from J, the junction kept 13 bases outside the gene matches. In the authors' methods: Owing to the provision of junction-only sequences devoid of quality scores by immunoSEQ, filtering differed. Data came from immunoSEQ multiplex PCR; TCRdb stores just in-frame clones and leaves some out. V, J and clone size are those of that table, while D and trimming were read from the DNA. The profile covers more than 400,000 clones, with 96% appearing a single time and under 0.06% taken by the ten largest. A word on this clone: What it recognizes is unknown.

The chain carries TRBV2 and TRBJ2-5; 9 bases match TRBD2. This clonotype was sampled from a woman under 40 in good health. What was sequenced was naive CD4+ T cells sorted from blood. Subset here: CD45RA+ positively selected. The CDR3 coding sequence is TGTGCCAGCAGGAAATTTGTTGGACTAGCGAAACAAGAGACCCAGTACTTC. Translating gives CASRKFVGLAKQETQYF. The complete variable domain, with remaining parts taken from reference TRBV2 and TRBJ2-5, reads EPEVTQTPSHQVTQMGQEVILRCVPISNHLYFYWYRQILGQKVEFLVSFYNNEISEKSEIFDDQFSVERPDGSNFTLKIRSTKLEDSAMYFCASRKFVGLAKQETQYFGPGTRLLVL.